Following are 14 T cell receptor beta chains from one sample sequenced in a study of blood T cell repertoires in COVID-19. The method was immunoSEQ multiplex PCR; TCRdb's version includes in-frame clones alone and lacks a portion of them. The sample yields roughly 190,000 clones, 76% seen once. The material sequenced was PBMCs or T cells enriched from blood (not recorded which). All receptors come from a woman aged 45-65 years with acute COVID-19.

The gene calls are TRBV7-2 and TRBJ2-4; unclear D gene. V dropped 3 bases and J dropped 2 bases, with 17 bases sitting between them. CDR1 is SGHTA, CDR2 FQGNSA, per germline. The CDR3 spans 17 residues. CDR3 protein: CASSFFRDHKPKNIQYF. In DNA form, the CDR3 reads TGTGCCAGCAGCTTTTTCCGAGATCATAAACCCAAAAACATTCAGTACTTC.

The J gene is TRBJ1-2, the V gene TRBV6-2 or TRBV6-3; TRBD1 matches 9 bases. Germline lookup yields CDR1 MNHEY and CDR2 SVGEGT. The length of the CDR3 is 15 residues. The J segment lost 5 bases and the V segment lost 0 bases, leaving 4 bases of the junction unmatched. The chain's CDR3 is CASSYSSGTGYGYTF. Here the CDR3 DNA reads TGTGCCAGCAGTTACTCTTCCGGGACAGGGTATGGCTACACCTTC.

The chain is built from TRBV2 and TRBJ1-6; no clear D gene. Germline loops: CDR1 SNHLY, CDR2 FYNNEI. Trimming took off 3 bases at V and 6 bases at J, with 6 bases between the two ends. The CDR3 spans 13 residues. CDR3 protein: CASSDTSNSPLHF. The CDR3 nucleotides read TGTGCCAGCAGTGATACCAGTAATTCACCCCTCCACTTT. Full variable domain (outside the CDR3, taken from reference TRBV2 and TRBJ1-6): EPEVTQTPSHQVTQMGQEVILRCVPISNHLYFYWYRQILGQKVEFLVSFYNNEISEKSEIFDDQFSVERPDGSNFTLKIRSTKLEDSAMYFCASSDTSNSPLHFGNGTRLTVT.

V usage is TRBV7-6 and J usage is TRBJ2-6, with D unresolved. This CDR3 region has 14 residues. Germline V lookup: CDR1 SGHVS, CDR2 FNYEAQ. V dropped 2 bases and J dropped 2 bases, with 4 bases sitting between them. The CDR3 loop is CASSLSAGANVLTF. The CDR3, as DNA: TGTGCCAGCAGCTTATCCGCTGGGGCCAACGTCCTGACTTTC.

V gene TRBV6-5 combines with J gene TRBJ1-2; D unresolved. CDR1 and CDR2 from the germline V gene are MNHEY and SVGAGI. The CDR3 consists of 13 residues. V was cut by 2 bases and J by 8 bases, with 12 bases left in between. The CDR3 is CASSYDTAQGYTF. CDR3 nucleotide sequence: TGTGCCAGCAGTTACGACACGGCTCAGGGCTACACCTTC.

This clone was counted between two and nine times. The V call is TRBV24-1, the J call TRBJ2-3; D is unresolved. The CDR3 length is 15 residues. Between the trimmed V and J ends, which lost 2 bases and 2 bases, there was a span of 10 bases. Germline assignment: CDR1 KGHDR and CDR2 SFDVKD. CDR3 residues: CATSDSGLNTDTQYF. The CDR3 DNA is TGTGCCACCAGTGATTCCGGGTTAAACACAGATACGCAGTATTTT.

The chain links TRBV19 to TRBJ2-6; D may be TRBD1 (6 bases). The CDR3 runs to 15 residues. The germline V and J ends were trimmed by 7 bases and 3 bases, with 13 bases remaining between them. CDR1 and CDR2 from the germline V gene are LNHDA and SQIVND (reference sequence). In nucleotides, the CDR3 is TGTGCCAGTACCCTACAGGGAAATGGGGCCAACGTCCTGACTTTC. Translated: CASTLQGNGANVLTF.

J is TRBJ1-2 and V is TRBV19, with 10 positions matching TRBD1. Germline loops: CDR1 LNHDA, CDR2 SQIVND (reference sequence). With V trimmed by 6 bases and J by 7 bases, 5 bases remained unmatched. The CDR3 runs to 13 residues. CDR3 sequence: CASRIRQGAGYTF. In DNA form, the CDR3 reads TGTGCCAGTAGGATCAGACAGGGGGCTGGCTACACCTTC.

The genes are TRBV28 and TRBJ2-3; 7 nucleotides match TRBD2. V gave up 7 bases and J gave up 2 bases; unmatched junction bases: 9. Germline V gene sequence: CDR1 MDHEN, CDR2 SYDVKM. The CDR3 is 15 amino acids. CDR3 protein: CASIDSGLVTDTQYF. CDR3 nucleotides: TGTGCCAGCATTGATTCCGGACTAGTCACAGATACGCAGTATTTT.

The V gene is TRBV4-2, the J gene TRBJ1-2, with a tentative D call TRBD1 (6 bases). The germline gives CDR1 LGHNA, CDR2 YNFKEQ. The CDR3 sequence is 15 residues long. V was pared by 0 bases and J by 4 bases, with 12 bases between. In nucleotides, the CDR3 is TGTGCCAGCAGCCAAGACAGGGGAAGAACCTATGGCTACACCTTC. Its protein product is CASSQDRGRTYGYTF.

The rearrangement joins TRBV19 to TRBJ1-5, with 8 bases lining up with TRBD1. V was pared by 5 bases and J by 7 bases, with 7 bases of the junction left unmatched. In germline, CDR1 is LNHDA, CDR2 SQIVND (reference sequence). This CDR3 spans 14 amino acids. This CDR3 reads CASSQPDRGQPQHF. In nucleotides, the CDR3 is TGTGCCAGTAGTCAACCCGACAGGGGCCAGCCCCAGCATTTT.

The chain joins TRBV2 to TRBJ1-1; TRBD1 aligns across 7 bases. The CDR3 spans 14 residues. With 6 bases clipped from V and 5 bases from J, the junction kept 9 bases outside the gene matches. The V gene's germline CDR1 is SNHLY and CDR2 FYNNEI. CDR3 bases: TGTGCCAGCAGAGGGACAGTTTGGGGTACTGAAGCTTTCTTT. Translation gives CASRGTVWGTEAFF.

The genes are TRBV11-2 and TRBJ1-2; D ambiguous. The V end lost 1 base, the J end lost 4 bases, and 13 bases lay between the germline ends. The germline gives CDR1 SGHAT, CDR2 FQNNGV. The CDR3 consists of 15 residues. The CDR3 loop is CASSLGTVAGYGYTF. The CDR3 nucleotides are TGTGCCAGCAGCTTAGGTACGGTGGCGGGCTATGGCTACACCTTC. The whole variable domain, filled in from reference TRBV11-2 and TRBJ1-2, reads EAGVAQSPRYKIIEKRQSVAFWCNPISGHATLYWYQQILGQGPKLLIQFQNNGVVDDSQLPKDRFSAERLKGVDSTLKIQPAKLEDSAVYLCASSLGTVAGYGYTFGSGTRLTVV.

The genes are TRBV5-5 and TRBJ1-1; D not certain. This CDR3 has 15 residues. CDR1 is SGHKS and CDR2 is YYEKEE in the germline V gene (reference sequence). V lost 4 bases and J lost 1, with 14 bases in between. In nucleotides, the CDR3 is TGTGCCAGCAGCCTTGTATGGGGAGCGAACACTGAAGCTTTCTTT. As protein: CASSLVWGANTEAFF. The full variable domain, with the rest looked up from reference TRBV5-5 and TRBJ1-1, is DAGVTQSPTHLIKTRGQQVTLRCSPISGHKSVSWYQQVLGQGPQFIFQYYEKEERGRGNFPDRFSARQFPNYSSELNVNALLLGDSALYLCASSLVWGANTEAFFGQGTRLTVV.